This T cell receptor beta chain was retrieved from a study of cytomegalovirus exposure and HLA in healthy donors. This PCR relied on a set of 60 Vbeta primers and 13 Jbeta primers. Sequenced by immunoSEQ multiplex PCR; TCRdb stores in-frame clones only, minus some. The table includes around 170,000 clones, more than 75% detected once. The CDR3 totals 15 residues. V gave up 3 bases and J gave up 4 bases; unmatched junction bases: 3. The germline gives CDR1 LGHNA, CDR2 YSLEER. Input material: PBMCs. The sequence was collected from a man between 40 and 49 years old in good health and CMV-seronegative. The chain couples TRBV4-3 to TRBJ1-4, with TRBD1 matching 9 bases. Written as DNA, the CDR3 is TGCGCCAGCAGCCAGGACAGGGGCTTTAATGAAAAACTGTTTTTT. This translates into CASSQDRGFNEKLFF.